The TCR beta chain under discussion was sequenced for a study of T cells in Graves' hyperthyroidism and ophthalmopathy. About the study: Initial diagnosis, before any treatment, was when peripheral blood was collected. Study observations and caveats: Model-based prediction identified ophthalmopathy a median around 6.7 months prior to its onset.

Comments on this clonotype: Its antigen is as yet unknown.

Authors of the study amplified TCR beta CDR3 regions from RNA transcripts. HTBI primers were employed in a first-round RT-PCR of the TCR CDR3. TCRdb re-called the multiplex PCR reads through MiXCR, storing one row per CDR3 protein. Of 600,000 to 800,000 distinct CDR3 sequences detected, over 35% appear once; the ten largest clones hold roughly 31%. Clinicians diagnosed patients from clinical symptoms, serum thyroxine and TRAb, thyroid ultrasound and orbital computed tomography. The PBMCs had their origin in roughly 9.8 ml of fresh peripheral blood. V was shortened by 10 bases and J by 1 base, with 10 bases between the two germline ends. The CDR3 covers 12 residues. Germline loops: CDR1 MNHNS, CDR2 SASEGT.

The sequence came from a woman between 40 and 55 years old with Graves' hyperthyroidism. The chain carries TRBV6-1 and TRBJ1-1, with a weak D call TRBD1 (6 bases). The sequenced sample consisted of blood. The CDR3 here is CATDSGNTEAFF. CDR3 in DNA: TGTGCCACGGACAGCGGGAACACTGAAGCTTTCTTT.